This TCR beta chain was profiled in a study of blood T cell repertoires in COVID-19. Study-wide context: Samples of COVID-19 (acute and convalescent) were obtained from the United States, Italy and Spain. PBMCs, B-cell-depleted T cells, or T cells provided the cDNA or gDNA that made up the material.

Source study methods: Nucleated cell number was recorded as an estimate derived from reference gene primer amplification. Produced via immunoSEQ multiplex PCR; TCRdb's table is partial and in-frame only. V, J and clone size are those of that table, while D and trimming were read from the DNA. This sample has almost 50,000 clones; about 80% occur once, and the top ten carry more than 25%. Per germline, CDR1 SGHNT and CDR2 YENEEA. The CDR3 loop spans 15 amino acids. The ends were cut back, 5 bases at V and 1 base at J, with 14 bases in the middle. The sample consisted of peripheral blood. The chain recombines TRBV11-3 with TRBJ2-5, with a weak D call TRBD2 (6 bases). This clonotype was sampled from a man between 65 and 79 years old with acute or convalescent COVID-19. This CDR3 is CASSRRGGGQETQYF. Written as DNA, the CDR3 is TGTGCCAGCAGCAGACGGGGAGGCGGCCAAGAGACCCAGTACTTC.